This is a list of T cell receptor beta chains from one sample in a study of regulatory T cells in long-lasting Graves disease. TCRdb analysed the multiplex PCR reads with MiXCR anew, one entry per CDR3 protein. The profile shows about 330,000 distinct CDR3 sequences, about 17% of them singletons. This sample was also put to use in a study of T cells in Graves' hyperthyroidism and ophthalmopathy.

The sequencing used peripheral blood mononuclear cells (PBMCs), collected at new diagnosis, from a patient treated with antithyroid drugs. The receptor set was obtained from a woman between 18 and 29 years old with Graves disease. CDR3s leave out the opening cysteine and the closing phenylalanine or tryptophan. The order of the fields is V gene, clone size, CDR3 protein. Some rows have no size entry. The others give once, few or many, or a class for an expanded clone.

TRBV20-1 - SASGIDTQY
TRBV6-1 many ASTEDSSYEQY
TRBV7-8 many ASSLVDSGRADTQY
TRBV3-1 many ASSQDQGTTYNEQF
TRBV2 many ASSEDYGYT
TRBV7-6 - ASSPNSRGPDTRY
TRBV5-1 many ASSITGRVNTDTQY
TRBV7-9 many ASSFGSDTQY
TRBV27 many ASSRYSRVGGETQY
TRBV29-1 - SVEGQTNTEAF
TRBV4-1 many ASSRGQGYT
TRBV6-2/TRBV6-3 many ASSYAASFTDEQF
TRBV12-3/TRBV12-4 - ASTLGGRGSNQPQH
TRBV12-3/TRBV12-4 many ASNVAGGNTEAF
TRBV2 many ASSEWDRPYEQY
TRBV7-9 - ASSPGGGNSLLH
TRBV7-3 few ASSPRLAGVFSGELF
TRBV28 - ASSLWAGVGGYT
TRBV11-2 many ASSLGKGPQH
TRBV11-3 - ASSLGLAGAFQETQY
TRBV12-3/TRBV12-4 many ASSPRGTTRY
TRBV7-2 few ASSLRSNQSQH
TRBV12-3/TRBV12-4 many ASSFVGYEQY
TRBV11-2 many ASSSPSGELF
TRBV3-1 - ASSPSRSRVGKNIQY
TRBV20-1 many SASTPNTEAF
TRBV27 many ASSFRRETYEQY
TRBV20-1 many SAPDPILRETQY
TRBV6-1 many ASSESSGAYNEQF
TRBV6-1 many ASRPAGQVSGYT
TRBV2 - ASSLSGTGGPIRGPDTQY
TRBV6-2/TRBV6-3 many ASSHGLAAYNEQF
TRBV28 many ASSFSGGQAYEQY
TRBV5-1 many ASSLDPGARGYT
TRBV6-1 many ASREQIYEQY
TRBV5-4 many ASSLVKDTQY
TRBV28 many ASRTPTGGTYSNQPQH
TRBV27 - ASSLFDEQF
TRBV2 few ASSEMGIAYNEQF
TRBV20-1 many SALLGQAGSPLH
TRBV12-3/TRBV12-4 many ASSRQGGGGTEAF
TRBV3-1 few ASSQGGTGIHRDTQY
TRBV18 few ASSPPSHRGANEKLF
TRBV4-1 - ASSQDGGGNQPQH
TRBV20-1 many SARTSRHTGELF
TRBV28 many ASSTTGKNIQY
TRBV10-1 - ASNRGAGELF
TRBV5-1 many ASSLIASRETQY
TRBV5-1 many ASSWAKDRDPNTEAF
TRBV5-1 many ASSFNTGELF
TRBV30 many AWSARDGYT
TRBV11-2 many ASSPTYRILNYGYT
TRBV3-1 many ASRFTGGSYGYT
TRBV4-1 few ASSQEGLSTDTQY
TRBV5-1 once ASSSQVPPKAYNEQF
TRBV13 many ASSLQGRPYNEQF
TRBV28 - ASSKTRDRVVLFRYQPQH
TRBV5-8 many ASSGGLAGGPYDEQF